This T cell receptor beta chain derives from a study of CD8 T cells in ankylosing spondylitis. This clonotype has only a few counts. Its specificity is not known. Trimming took off 5 bases at V and 4 bases at J, with 6 bases between the two ends. The CDR3 is made up of 11 amino acids. CDR1 SGHTA and CDR2 FQGNSA come from the germline V gene. Quantitative 5'-RACE with molecular barcodes was used to make the TCR beta libraries. In TCRdb, the 5' RACE reads were re-called with MiXCR into one record per CDR3 protein. The table shows about 130,000 distinct CDR3 sequences, with roughly 13% occurring only once. Study-wide results and limits: Disease-linked clones displayed a CD8+ phenotype and appeared relatively rarely in peripheral blood. Matched ankylosing spondylitis synovial fluid reportedly showed significant enrichment of disease-linked clones.

The V gene is TRBV7-2, the J gene TRBJ2-7, with D uncertain. The sample consisted of blood, either unsorted or a sorted T cell fraction (not recorded which). The TCR sequence derives from a female donor with ankylosing spondylitis or in good health (not recorded which). The CDR3 region is CASSAEYEQYF. DNA for the CDR3: TGTGCCAGCAGCGCCGAATACGAGCAGTACTTC.